Included here is one TCR beta chain sequence, with context. The data derive from a study of cytomegalovirus exposure and HLA in healthy donors. Both 60 Vbeta primers and 13 Jbeta primers went into the PCR. Using immunoSEQ multiplex PCR, the repertoire was profiled, and TCRdb retains in-frame clones only, with some absent. This sample yields 110,000 to 150,000 clones, of which 75% to 85% are seen a single time; approximately 2.8% belongs to the top ten. Trimming shortened V by 6 bases and J by 5 bases, and 20 bases separated the two germline ends. Germline values: CDR1 ENHRY, CDR2 SYGVKD. This CDR3 has 15 residues.

This chain uses TRBV10-3 with TRBJ2-7, with D tentatively TRBD1 (6 bases). Specimen: PBMCs. The TCR originated in a female donor in good health and CMV-seronegative. The CDR3: CAISPGQSYNHEQYF. Here the CDR3 DNA reads TGTGCCATCAGCCCCGGACAGTCTTATAACCACGAGCAGTACTTC.